This TCR beta chain was sequenced in a study of PD-1 blockade in classical Hodgkin lymphoma. CDR1 and CDR2 (germline): MNHEY, SVGAGI. There are 12 residues in the CDR3. V lost 2 bases and J 8 bases, leaving 6 bases between the germline ends. All trial patients relapsed after autologous stem cell transplantation. Purification of CD4+ T cells from thawed PBMCs was achieved by magnetic negative selection. This clone was observed a single time. Sequencing was performed with immunoSEQ multiplex PCR; in TCRdb, only in-frame clones are kept and a portion is missing. This sample has about 35,000 clones; roughly 90% occur once, and the top ten carry less than 0.3%.

The source material was CD4+ T cells from blood, sampled at baseline. V is TRBV6-5 and J is TRBJ1-4, with D possibly matching TRBD1 (5 bases). The sequence was obtained from a human donor with classical Hodgkin lymphoma. The CDR3 DNA sequence: TGTGCCAGCAGTTACCGGACAGAAAAACTGTTTTTT. The encoded protein is CASSYRTEKLFF.